This T cell receptor beta chain was captured by sequencing in a study of blood T cells in healthy people across ages. Findings and limits, study-wide: The fall in TCR beta diversity per million T cells was roughly linear with age.

Combining a sample-barcoded 5' primer with a J-beta primer mix, a second PCR ran for 7 to 11 cycles. One entry per CDR3 protein, called by TCRdb with MiXCR from the 5' RACE reads. The repertoire has approximately 810,000 distinct CDR3 sequences, about 30% of them found once; the top ten carry around a sixth. V dropped 3 bases and J dropped 8 bases, with 19 bases sitting between them. CDR1 MGHRA and CDR2 YSYEKL come from the germline V gene. The CDR3 runs 15 residues. A note on this clonotype: Its antigen is not identified.

V and J are TRBV4-1 and TRBJ1-2; TRBD1 is a possible D gene (6 bases). The clonotype was recovered from a woman older than 75 in good health. The sequenced material came from blood. CDR3 DNA: TGCGCCAGCAGCCAGGGGACACCTACATTGGGGGGCTACACCTTC. Translated: CASSQGTPTLGGYTF.